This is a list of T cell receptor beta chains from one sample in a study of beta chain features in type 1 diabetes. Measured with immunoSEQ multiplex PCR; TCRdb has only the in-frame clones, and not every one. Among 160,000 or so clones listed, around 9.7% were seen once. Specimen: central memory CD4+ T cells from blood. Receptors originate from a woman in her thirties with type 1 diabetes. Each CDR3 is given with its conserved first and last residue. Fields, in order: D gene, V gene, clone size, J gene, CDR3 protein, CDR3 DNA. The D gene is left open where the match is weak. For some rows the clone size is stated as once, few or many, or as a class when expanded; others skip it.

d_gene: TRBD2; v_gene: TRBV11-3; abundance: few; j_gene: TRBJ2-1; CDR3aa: CASSLEASGGYNEQFF; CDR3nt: TGTGCCAGCAGCTTAGAAGCTAGCGGAGGGTACAATGAGCAGTTCTTC
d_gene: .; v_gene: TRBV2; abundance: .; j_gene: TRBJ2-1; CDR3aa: CARTRAASSYNEQFF; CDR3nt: TGTGCCAGGACCAGAGCGGCTAGCTCCTACAATGAGCAGTTCTTC
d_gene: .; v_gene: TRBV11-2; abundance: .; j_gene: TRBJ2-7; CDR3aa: CASSLGGGLSYEQYF; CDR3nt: TGTGCCAGCAGCTTGGGGGGAGGCCTTTCCTACGAGCAGTACTTC
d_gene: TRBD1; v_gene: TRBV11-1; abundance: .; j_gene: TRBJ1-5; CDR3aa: CASSSGGGVPPQHF; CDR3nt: TGTGCCAGCAGCTCAGGAGGGGGCGTTCCGCCCCAGCATTTT
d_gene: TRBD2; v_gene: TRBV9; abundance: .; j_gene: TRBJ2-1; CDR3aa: CASSPGTSAYNEQFF; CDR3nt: TGTGCCAGCAGCCCTGGGACTAGCGCTTACAATGAGCAGTTCTTC
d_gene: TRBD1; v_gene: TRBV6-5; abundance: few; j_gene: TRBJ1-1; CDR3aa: CASRRQGMNTEAFF; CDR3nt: TGTGCCAGCAGAAGACAGGGCATGAACACTGAAGCTTTCTTT
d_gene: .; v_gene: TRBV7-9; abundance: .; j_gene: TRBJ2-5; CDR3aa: CASSPLSETQYF; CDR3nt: TGTGCCAGCAGCCCCCTTTCGGAGACCCAGTACTTC
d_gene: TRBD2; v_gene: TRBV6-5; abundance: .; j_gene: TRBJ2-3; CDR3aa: CASSSGLAEITDTQYF; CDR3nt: TGTGCCAGCAGTTCTGGACTAGCGGAAATCACAGATACGCAGTATTTT
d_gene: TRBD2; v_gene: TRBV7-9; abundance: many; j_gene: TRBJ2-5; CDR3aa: CASSIFLTSGKGETQYF; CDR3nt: TGTGCCAGCAGCATATTCTTGACTAGCGGGAAGGGGGAGACCCAGTACTTC
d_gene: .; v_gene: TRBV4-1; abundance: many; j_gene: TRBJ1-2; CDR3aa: CASSHSDRDTNYGYTF; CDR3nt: TGCGCCAGCAGCCACAGTGACCGGGACACTAACTATGGCTACACCTTC
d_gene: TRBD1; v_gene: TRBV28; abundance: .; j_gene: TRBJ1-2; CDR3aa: CASSSGTGTYGYTF; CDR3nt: TGTGCCAGCAGTTCCGGGACAGGGACTTATGGCTACACCTTC
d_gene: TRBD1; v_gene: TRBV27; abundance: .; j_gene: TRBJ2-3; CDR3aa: CASSSWTGVTDTQYF; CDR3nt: TGTGCCAGCAGTTCCTGGACAGGGGTCACAGATACGCAGTATTTT
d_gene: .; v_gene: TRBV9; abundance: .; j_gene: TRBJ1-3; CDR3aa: CASSSPDSGNTIYF; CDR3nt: TGTGCCAGCAGCTCCCCGGACAGTGGAAACACCATATATTTT
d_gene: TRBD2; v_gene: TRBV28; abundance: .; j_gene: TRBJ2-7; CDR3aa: CASSGTSGIPYEQYF; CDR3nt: TGTGCCAGCAGTGGGACTAGCGGAATCCCCTACGAGCAGTACTTC
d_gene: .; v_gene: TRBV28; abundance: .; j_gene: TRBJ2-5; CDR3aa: CASRAPGAETQYF; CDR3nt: TGTGCCAGCAGGGCACCCGGAGCGGAGACCCAGTACTTC
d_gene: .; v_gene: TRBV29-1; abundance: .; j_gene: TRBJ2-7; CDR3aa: CSVVEGAYEQYF; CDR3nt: TGCAGCGTTGTTGAGGGAGCCTACGAGCAGTACTTC
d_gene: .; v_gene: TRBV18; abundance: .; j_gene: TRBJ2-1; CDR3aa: CASSPTGGLYNEQFF; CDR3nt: TGTGCCAGCTCCCCGACTGGAGGGCTCTACAATGAGCAGTTCTTC
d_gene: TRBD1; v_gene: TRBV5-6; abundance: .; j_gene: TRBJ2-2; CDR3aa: CASSAGTDPNTGELFF; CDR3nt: TGTGCCAGCAGTGCCGGGACAGATCCGAACACCGGGGAGCTGTTTTTT
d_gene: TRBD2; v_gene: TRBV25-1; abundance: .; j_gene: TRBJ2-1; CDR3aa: CASSDLASGKVDEQFF; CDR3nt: TGTGCCAGCAGTGATCTCGCTAGCGGGAAAGTTGACGAGCAGTTCTTC
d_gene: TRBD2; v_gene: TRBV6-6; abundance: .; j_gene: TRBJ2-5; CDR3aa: CASSYRTSDTKTQYF; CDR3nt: TGTGCCAGCAGTTACCGGACTAGCGACACGAAGACCCAGTACTTC
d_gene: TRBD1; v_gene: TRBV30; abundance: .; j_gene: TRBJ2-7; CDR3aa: CAWGPGQGAHEQYF; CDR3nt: TGTGCCTGGGGCCCGGGACAGGGGGCCCACGAGCAGTACTTC
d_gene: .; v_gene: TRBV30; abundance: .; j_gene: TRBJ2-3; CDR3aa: CAWKARAIQVRTDTQYF; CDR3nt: TGTGCCTGGAAGGCCCGGGCCATACAGGTTCGCACAGATACGCAGTATTTT
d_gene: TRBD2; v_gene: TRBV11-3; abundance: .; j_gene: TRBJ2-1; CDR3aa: CASSLNLAGGQQFF; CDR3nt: TGTGCCAGCAGCTTAAACTTAGCGGGAGGGCAGCAGTTCTTC
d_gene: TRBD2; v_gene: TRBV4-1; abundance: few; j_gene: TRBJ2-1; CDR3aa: CASSLSGSDHNEQFF; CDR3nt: TGCGCCAGCAGCCTTAGCGGGAGTGACCACAATGAGCAGTTCTTC
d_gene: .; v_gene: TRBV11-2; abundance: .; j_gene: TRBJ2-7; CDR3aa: CASSLVGLYEQYF; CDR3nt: TGTGCCAGCAGCTTAGTGGGCCTCTACGAGCAGTACTTC
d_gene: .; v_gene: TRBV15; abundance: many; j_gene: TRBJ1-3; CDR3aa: CATSRFLSGNTIYF; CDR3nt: TGTGCCACCAGCAGATTTCTCTCTGGAAACACCATATATTTT
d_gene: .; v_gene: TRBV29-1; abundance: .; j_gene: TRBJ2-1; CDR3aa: CSGSSGAREQFF; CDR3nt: TGCAGCGGTAGTTCGGGAGCCCGTGAGCAGTTCTTC
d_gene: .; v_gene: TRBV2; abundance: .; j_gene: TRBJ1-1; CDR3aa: CASSGPGTEAFF; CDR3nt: TGTGCCAGCAGTGGTCCAGGGACTGAAGCTTTCTTT